This entry describes one T cell receptor beta chain. Its antigen remains unidentified. This record belongs to a study of shared clonotypes between healthy human individuals. Study-level information: Researchers assigned three CD4 naive, three CD4 memory, two CD8 naive and one CD8 memory plate to each donor. General study findings and limits: Memory subsets generally showed lower estimated richness than naive subsets. Clonotype sharing levels among donors were expected to vary with sequencing depth.

In germline, CDR1 is SGHRS, CDR2 YFSETQ. There are 19 residues in the CDR3. The V gene end was trimmed by 3 bases and the J gene end by 5 bases; junction bases not matched to a gene: 13. Free of recent acute infections or vaccinations, the donors were healthy HIV-negative adults. The protocol was immunoSEQ multiplex PCR, while the TCRdb copy is restricted to in-frame clones and leaves out a portion. The top ten hold about 0.36% of the sample, which has about 2.3 million clones, 85% to 95% seen once. This TCR derives from a man between 18 and 35 years old in good health. Some clones in this sample may be carry-over from other donors' samples. The sample taken for sequencing was naive CD4+ T cells from PBMCs. Subset described: CD45RA+ positively selected. V and J are TRBV5-1 and TRBJ2-5, with TRBD2 matching 16 bases. The CDR3 loop reads CASSSGTSGRARSSETQYF. In DNA form, the CDR3 reads TGCGCCAGCAGCTCCGGGACTAGCGGGAGGGCTAGGAGCAGCGAGACCCAGTACTTC. Using reference TRBV5-1 and TRBJ2-5 for the parts outside the CDR3, the full variable domain is KAGVTQTPRYLIKTRGQQVTLSCSPISGHRSVSWYQQTPGQGLQFLFEYFSETQRNKGNFPGRFSGRQFSNSRSEMNVSTLELGDSALYLCASSSGTSGRARSSETQYFGPGTRLLVL.